This TCR beta chain came from a study of cytomegalovirus exposure and HLA in healthy donors. Per germline, CDR1 SGHDN and CDR2 FVKESK. Germline trimming cut 0 bases from V and 0 bases from J; bases unmatched to any gene: 10. CDR3 length: 19 amino acids. 60 Vbeta and 13 Jbeta primers were used in PCR. The data were produced by immunoSEQ multiplex PCR, yet TCRdb's version contains in-frame clones alone and is incomplete. The table shows around 150,000 clones, with roughly 80% occurring only once. Findings and caveats of the study: A later analysis linked a missense variant in DCLRE1C to the trimming of TCR beta V and J genes. Listed as cytomegalovirus-associated were 170 or so TCR beta chains. TRBV6-2, TRBV6-3 and other indistinguishable V segments were excluded.

A word on this clone: Its matching antigen is unknown.

The sequenced material came from PBMCs. This rearrangement joins TRBV14 to TRBJ1-3, with 8 bases aligning to TRBD1. This clonotype was obtained from a male donor in good health and CMV-seronegative. CDR3 loop: CASSQDPRYGTGSGNTIYF. The CDR3 nucleotides are TGTGCCAGCAGCCAAGATCCAAGATATGGGACAGGCTCTGGAAACACCATATATTTT.